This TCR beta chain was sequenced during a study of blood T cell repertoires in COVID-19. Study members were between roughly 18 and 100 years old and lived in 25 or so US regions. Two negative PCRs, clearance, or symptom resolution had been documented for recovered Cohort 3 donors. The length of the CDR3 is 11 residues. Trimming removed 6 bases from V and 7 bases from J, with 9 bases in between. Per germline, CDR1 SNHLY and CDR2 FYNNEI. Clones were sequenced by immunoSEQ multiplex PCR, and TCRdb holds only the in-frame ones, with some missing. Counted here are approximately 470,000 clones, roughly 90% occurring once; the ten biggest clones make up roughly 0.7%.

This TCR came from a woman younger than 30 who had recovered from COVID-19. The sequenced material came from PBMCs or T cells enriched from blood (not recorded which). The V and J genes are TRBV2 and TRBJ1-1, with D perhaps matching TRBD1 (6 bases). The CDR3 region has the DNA TGTGCCAGCAGAGGGGGGGGTGAAGCTTTCTTT. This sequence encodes CASRGGGEAFF.